Listed here are 10 T cell receptor beta chains from one sample, sequenced in a study of beta chain features in type 1 diabetes. Expressed TCRB transcripts were sequenced after all isolated RNA was converted to cDNA. The repertoire was sequenced with immunoSEQ multiplex PCR; TCRdb's copy has only in-frame clones and lacks some. The sample records around 280,000 clones, about 8.5% being singletons. What was sequenced was central memory CD4+ T cells from blood. The receptors originated from a woman in her late teens or twenties in good health.

This clone was picked up a small number of times. The V gene is TRBV5-6, the J gene TRBJ1-5; maybe TRBD1 (5 bases). Trimming took 4 bases from V and 1 from J, leaving 9 bases between them. Looked up from germline, CDR1 is SGHDT and CDR2 is YYEEEE. The CDR3 covers 14 residues. The CDR3 coding sequence is TGTGCCAGCAGCGGGCGGGGCAGCAATCAGCCCCAGCATTTT. Encoded protein: CASSGRGSNQPQHF.

In its sample, this clone was seen a few times. The chain combines TRBV7-9 with TRBJ2-3, with D unresolved. The CDR3 is made up of 15 amino acids. From germline, CDR1 is SEHNR and CDR2 FQNEAQ (reference sequence). Trimming removed 1 base from V and 1 base from J, with 9 bases in between. The CDR3 here is CASSLVQSRTDTQYF. As DNA, the CDR3 is TGTGCCAGCAGCTTAGTACAGTCACGCACAGATACGCAGTATTTT.

The chain carries TRBV27 and TRBJ2-6, with D unclear. Between the trimmed V and J ends, which lost 6 bases and 2 bases, there was a span of 5 bases. Per the germline V gene, CDR1 is MNHEY and CDR2 is SMNVEV (reference sequence). CDR3 length: 13 amino acids. The CDR3 region is CASRYTGANVLTF. The DNA for the CDR3 is TGTGCCAGCAGGTATACTGGGGCCAACGTCCTGACTTTC.

In its sample, this clone was seen a few times. The chain combines TRBV11-3 with TRBJ1-1; TRBD1 is a possible D gene (5 bases). CDR1 SGHNT and CDR2 YENEEA come from the germline V gene. The CDR3 consists of 14 residues. V dropped 3 bases and J dropped 4 bases, with 12 bases sitting between them. The CDR3 loop reads CASSFFGAGTEAFF. CDR3 coding DNA: TGTGCCAGCAGCTTCTTTGGGGCTGGCACTGAAGCTTTCTTT. Using reference TRBV11-3 and TRBJ1-1 for the parts outside the CDR3, the full variable domain is EAGVVQSPRYKIIEKKQPVAFWCNPISGHNTLYWYLQNLGQGPELLIRYENEEAVDDSQLPKDRFSAERLKGVDSTLKIQPAELGDSAVYLCASSFFGAGTEAFFGQGTRLTVV.

The rearrangement links TRBV14 to TRBJ1-4; TRBD1 matches 7 bases. CDR3 length: 18 residues. Trimming took 2 bases from V and 2 from J; bases not matched to a gene: 11. Germline-derived CDR1 and CDR2 are SGHDN and FVKESK. CDR3 in amino acids: CASSQHLGTVRTNEKLFF. The CDR3, as DNA: TGTGCCAGCAGCCAACACCTAGGGACAGTCAGGACTAATGAAAAACTGTTTTTT.

The sample holds many counts of this clone. The chain couples TRBV28 to TRBJ1-5; 8 positions agree with TRBD1. The CDR3 runs to 16 residues. Losses at the gene ends were 5 bases for V and 5 bases for J; bases not matched to a gene: 11. CDR1 MDHEN and CDR2 SYDVKM come from the germline V gene. CDR3 DNA: TGTGCCAGCAGTACCCAGGGGGCAGGGGAGGATCAGCCCCAGCATTTT. It codes for CASSTQGAGEDQPQHF.

In its sample, this clone was seen many times. The genes are TRBV7-9 and TRBJ2-5; D remains ambiguous. Germline CDR1 SEHNR, CDR2 FQNEAQ (reference sequence). The CDR3 spans 13 residues. Trimming pared 3 bases from V and 5 bases from J, leaving 10 bases between. The CDR3 sequence is CASSFNLVETQYF. CDR3 DNA: TGTGCCAGCAGCTTCAATCTAGTGGAGACCCAGTACTTC.

The chain combines TRBV9 with TRBJ2-5; 8 nucleotides line up with TRBD1. This CDR3 has 16 residues. J gave up 5 bases and V 3 bases, and 12 bases lay outside the gene matches. Germline-derived CDR1 and CDR2 are SGDLS and YYNGEE. The CDR3 here is CASSATGGQGGETQYF. The CDR3 DNA reads as TGTGCCAGCAGCGCAACCGGTGGACAGGGTGGGGAGACCCAGTACTTC. The whole variable domain, remainder taken from reference TRBV9 and TRBJ2-5, is DSGVTQTPKHLITATGQRVTLRCSPRSGDLSVYWYQQSLDQGLQFLIQYYNGEERAKGNILERFSAQQFPDLHSELNLSSLELGDSALYFCASSATGGQGGETQYFGPGTRLLVL.

This clone has more than one count but fewer than ten. The V gene is TRBV11-3, the J gene TRBJ1-2; 9 bases match TRBD1. J was trimmed by 7 bases and V by 5 bases; bases with no gene match: 11. The CDR3 consists of 15 residues. Germline lookup yields CDR1 SGHNT and CDR2 YENEEA. CDR3 nucleotide sequence: TGTGCCAGCAGCCTAGGGACAGGGTTGGTGGGTGGCTACACCTTC. Residues: CASSLGTGLVGGYTF.

This clone was observed a handful of times. The rearrangement joins TRBV27 to TRBJ1-6; D unresolved. The CDR3 has 15 residues. The V end lost 6 bases, the J end lost 7 bases, and 16 bases lay between the germline ends. Germline-derived CDR1 and CDR2 are MNHEY and SMNVEV (reference sequence). CDR3 amino acids: CASRDQAGINSPLHF. The DNA of the CDR3 is TGTGCCAGCAGGGATCAGGCAGGAATAAATTCACCCCTCCACTTT.